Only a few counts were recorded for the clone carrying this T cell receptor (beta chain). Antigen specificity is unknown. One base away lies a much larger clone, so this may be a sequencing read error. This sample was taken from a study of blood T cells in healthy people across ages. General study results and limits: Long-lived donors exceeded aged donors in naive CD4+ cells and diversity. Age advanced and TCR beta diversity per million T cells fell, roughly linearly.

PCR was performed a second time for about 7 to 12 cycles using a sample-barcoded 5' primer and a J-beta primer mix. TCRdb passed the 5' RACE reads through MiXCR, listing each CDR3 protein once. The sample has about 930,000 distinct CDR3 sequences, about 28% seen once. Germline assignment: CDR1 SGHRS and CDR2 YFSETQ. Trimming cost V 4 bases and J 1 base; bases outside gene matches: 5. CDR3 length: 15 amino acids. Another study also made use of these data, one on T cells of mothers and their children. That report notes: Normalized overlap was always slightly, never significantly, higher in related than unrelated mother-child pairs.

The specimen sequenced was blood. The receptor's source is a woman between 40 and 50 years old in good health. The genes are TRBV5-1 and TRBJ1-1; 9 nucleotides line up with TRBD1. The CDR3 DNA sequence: TGCGCCAGCAGCCGCCGGGACAGGGCGAACACTGAAGCTTTCTTT. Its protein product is CASSRRDRANTEAFF.